These 32 T cell receptor beta chains were all obtained from the same sample, sequenced in a study of OX40 agonist ivuxolimab in advanced cancers. Sequenced by immunoSEQ multiplex PCR; TCRdb stores in-frame clones only, minus some. Of 11,000 or so clones in the sample, around nine tenths were seen once. This specimen was CD4+ or CD8+ T cells sorted from blood, taken in a trial of the OX40 agonist ivuxolimab. The receptors were gathered from an adult with an advanced solid tumor such as melanoma, head and neck, liver or kidney cancer.

This clone has only one observation. The chain is built from TRBV5-2 and TRBJ1-2. TRBV5-2 is designated a pseudogene. This CDR3 region has 16 residues. In DNA, the CDR3 is TGTGCCAGCAAGTACCCCGGAGAGTACGAGACCTATGGCTACACCTTC. Protein product: CASKYPGEYETYGYTF.

This clone was seen only a few times. The V call is TRBV6-4, the J call TRBJ2-3; D is perhaps TRBD2 (6 bases). V lost 3 bases and J 6 bases, leaving 16 bases between the germline ends. Germline V CDR1 and CDR2: MRHNA, SNTAGT. CDR3 length: 15 amino acids. The CDR3 DNA is TGTGCCAGCAGTGAGAGGAAGGGAGGATTCGATACGCAGTATTTT. This gives the protein CASSERKGGFDTQYF.

The rearrangement links TRBV7-3 to TRBJ2-1, with TRBD2 matching 8 bases. This CDR3 is built from 14 residues. Germline lookup yields CDR1 SGHTA and CDR2 FQGTGA. After removal of 3 bases from V and 6 bases from J, the junction contained 4 bases not matched to a gene. The CDR3 here is CASSFSGAGNEQFF. CDR3 coding DNA: TGTGCCAGCAGCTTTAGCGGGGCGGGCAATGAGCAGTTCTTC.

The chain uses TRBV13 and TRBJ2-1, with 7 bases matching TRBD2. Germline CDR1 PRHDT, CDR2 FYEKMQ (reference sequence). V gave up 6 bases and J gave up 7 bases; unmatched junction bases: 3. The CDR3 has 12 amino acids. CDR3 loop: CASRASGNEQFF. In DNA form, the CDR3 reads TGTGCCAGCAGGGCTAGCGGAAATGAGCAGTTCTTC.

The rearrangement joins TRBV27 to TRBJ1-1, with TRBD1 identical over 7 bases. This CDR3 contains 15 residues. Trimming at V came to 3 bases and at J to 1 base, leaving 5 bases not matched to a gene. CDR1 MNHEY and CDR2 SMNVEV come from the germline V gene (reference sequence). The DNA of the CDR3 is TGTGCCAGCAGTTTGGCAGGGGGAGCGAACACTGAAGCTTTCTTT. It translates to CASSLAGGANTEAFF.

This sequence joins TRBV19 and TRBJ2-1; D is uncertain. CDR1 LNHDA and CDR2 SQIVND come from the germline V gene (reference sequence). This CDR3 region has 12 residues. V dropped 0 bases and J dropped 10 bases, with 7 bases sitting between them. The CDR3 DNA sequence: TGTGCCAGTAGTATAGATCCGTGGGAGCAGTTCTTC. Amino acid sequence: CASSIDPWEQFF.

This clone has a handful of counts. This chain joins TRBV6-4 and TRBJ1-1; 10 bases are a match to TRBD1. The J segment lost 4 bases and the V segment lost 3 bases, leaving 5 bases of the junction unmatched. Germline V gene data show CDR1 as MRHNA and CDR2 as SNTAGT. This CDR3 has 15 residues. CDR3 nucleotide sequence: TGTGCCAGCAGTGAGGGGACAGGGGAGGTCACTGAAGCTTTCTTT. It yields the protein CASSEGTGEVTEAFF.

This clone was seen just once. The chain uses TRBV6-5 and TRBJ1-5, with D hard to call. V gave up 2 bases and J gave up 3 bases, with 5 bases separating them. The CDR3 is 13 amino acids. Looked up from germline, CDR1 is MNHEY and CDR2 is SVGAGI. The CDR3 nucleotides read TGTGCCAGCAGTTACGGACCCAATCAGCCCCAGCATTTT. Translating it yields CASSYGPNQPQHF.

As DNA, the CDR3 is TGTGCCAGCACCCAGGGGGGCGGGGATCGGCCCCAGCATTTT. Its translation is CASTQGGGDRPQHF. The chain joins TRBV4-2 to TRBJ1-5, with 7 bases matching TRBD1. There are 14 residues in the CDR3. V dropped 7 bases and J dropped 9; count of bases not matched to a gene: 12. In germline, CDR1 is LGHNA, CDR2 YNFKEQ.

V usage is TRBV28 and J usage is TRBJ1-4; TRBD1 agrees at 9 bases. J gave up 7 bases and V 8 bases, and 11 bases lay outside the gene matches. Per the germline V gene, CDR1 is MDHEN and CDR2 is SYDVKM. The CDR3 is made up of 15 amino acids. Here the CDR3 reads CASLSRQGVGEKLFF. The DNA for the CDR3 is TGTGCCAGCCTTTCAAGACAGGGGGTGGGTGAAAAACTGTTTTTT.

In this sample, this clone turned up a few times. The rearrangement uses TRBV28 and TRBJ2-7; 7 bases align to TRBD2. The CDR3 contains 13 residues. After removal of 8 bases from V and 4 bases from J, the junction contained 8 bases not matched to a gene. Germline loops: CDR1 MDHEN, CDR2 SYDVKM. This CDR3 is CASGRATYYEQYF. Here the CDR3 DNA reads TGTGCCAGCGGGAGGGCCACGTATTACGAGCAGTACTTC.

This chain uses TRBV28 with TRBJ1-1; no definite D call. With 3 bases removed from V and 5 bases from J, the gap between germline ends came to 4 bases. Germline V gene sequence: CDR1 MDHEN, CDR2 SYDVKM. The length of the CDR3 is 11 residues. Here the CDR3 DNA reads TGTGCCAGCAGTTTTAAGACTGAAGCTTTCTTT. Protein: CASSFKTEAFF.

The chain has TRBV4-2 and TRBJ1-1; D is unclear. CDR1 is LGHNA, CDR2 YNFKEQ, per germline. The germline V and J ends were trimmed by 4 bases and 4 bases, with 19 bases remaining between them. This CDR3 comprises 16 residues. The CDR3 loop reads CASSPAGYTEGTEAFF. DNA of the CDR3: TGTGCCAGCAGCCCCGCCGGGTATACGGAGGGCACTGAAGCTTTCTTT.

V usage is TRBV4-3 and J usage is TRBJ1-5; D gene uncertain. This CDR3 contains 15 residues. Germline CDR1 LGHNA, CDR2 YSLEER. Trimming left V 0 bases short and J 5 bases short, with 11 bases between. CDR3 region: CASSQERRAHQPQHF. CDR3 DNA sequence: TGCGCCAGCAGCCAAGAGAGAAGGGCTCATCAGCCCCAGCATTTT.

This clone was seen more than once but under ten times. The CDR3 nucleotides read TGTGCCAGCAGTTTTTTTAGCTCTGGAAACACCATATATTTT. As protein: CASSFFSSGNTIYF. J is TRBJ1-3 and V is TRBV28, with D unclear. Trimming cost V 3 bases and J 0 bases, with 6 bases left between them. CDR3 length: 14 amino acids. CDR1 is MDHEN, CDR2 SYDVKM, per germline.

This clone was found once. V gene TRBV25-1 combines with J gene TRBJ2-7; D unclear. CDR1 is MGHDK, CDR2 SYGVNS, per germline. The CDR3 is 13 residues long. V shed 2 bases and J shed 2 bases, with 7 bases lying between them. In DNA form, the CDR3 reads TGTGCCAGCAGTGAAAGTCTAACCTACGAGCAGTACTTC. Protein product: CASSESLTYEQYF.

This clone was counted only a few times. The chain uses TRBV19 and TRBJ2-2; D not certain. Trimming removed 3 bases from V and 4 bases from J, with 3 bases in between. Germline V gene lookup returns CDR1 LNHDA and CDR2 SQIVND (reference sequence). This CDR3 is 12 amino acids long. The CDR3 reads CASSISTGELFF. The CDR3 DNA is TGTGCCAGTAGTATCAGCACCGGGGAGCTGTTTTTT.

The V call is TRBV19, the J call TRBJ1-2; D is unclear. The CDR3 spans 11 residues. Germline CDR1 LNHDA, CDR2 SQIVND (reference sequence). The V and J ends lost 6 bases and 1 base respectively, with 3 bases between them. CDR3 region: CASRHNYGYTF. For the CDR3, the DNA is TGTGCCAGTAGACATAACTATGGCTACACCTTC. Together with reference TRBV19 and TRBJ1-2, the CDR3 gives the full variable domain: DGGITQSPKYLFRKEGQNVTLSCEQNLNHDAMYWYRQDPGQGLRLIYYSQIVNDFQKGDIAEGYSVSREKKESFPLTVTSAQKNPTAFYLCASRHNYGYTFGSGTRLTVV.

The chain couples TRBV11-2 to TRBJ2-1; 9 bases align to TRBD2. The germline V gene encodes CDR1 SGHAT and CDR2 FQNNGV. This CDR3 has 15 amino acids. V lost 7 bases, J lost 3 bases, and 7 bases stayed unmatched. The chain's CDR3 is CASMLLTSGYNEQFF. The DNA of the CDR3 is TGTGCCAGCATGCTCCTGACTAGCGGCTACAATGAGCAGTTCTTC. Looking up the rest from reference TRBV11-2 and TRBJ2-1 gives the full variable domain: EAGVAQSPRYKIIEKRQSVAFWCNPISGHATLYWYQQILGQGPKLLIQFQNNGVVDDSQLPKDRFSAERLKGVDSTLKIQPAKLEDSAVYLCASMLLTSGYNEQFFGPGTRLTVL.

The rearrangement links TRBV6-1 to TRBJ2-5; 8 bases map to TRBD2. Trimming took 5 bases from V and 8 from J; bases not matched to a gene: 10. In germline, CDR1 is MNHNS, CDR2 SASEGT. There are 14 residues in the CDR3. The DNA of the CDR3 is TGTGCCAGCAGTAAAATCGGGACTAGGGGAACCCAGTACTTC. Protein sequence: CASSKIGTRGTQYF.

V is TRBV5-1 and J is TRBJ2-2; 7 bases line up with TRBD2. Germline values: CDR1 SGHRS, CDR2 YFSETQ. Trimming took 4 bases from V and 0 from J; bases not matched to a gene: 12. The CDR3 loop spans 18 amino acids. CDR3 loop: CASSLGSSGTANTGELFF. In nucleotides, the CDR3 is TGCGCCAGCAGCCTAGGGTCTAGCGGAACAGCGAACACCGGGGAGCTGTTTTTT.

The chain links TRBV19 to TRBJ2-7, with 10 bases that match TRBD2. Looked up from germline, CDR1 is LNHDA and CDR2 is SQIVND (reference sequence). The CDR3 is 16 amino acids. The trim removed 5 bases at V and 4 bases at J, leaving 11 bases unmatched. The CDR3 loop reads CASSPREAGGPYEQYF. CDR3 nucleotide sequence: TGTGCCAGTAGTCCCCGGGAAGCGGGAGGGCCTTACGAGCAGTACTTC.

This chain uses TRBV6-6 with TRBJ2-7; perhaps TRBD1 as D (6 bases). The CDR3 sequence is 13 residues long. Germline V lookup: CDR1 MNHNY, CDR2 SVGAGI (reference sequence). V shed 5 bases and J shed 2 bases, with 10 bases lying between them. CDR3 coding DNA: TGTGCCAGCAGTCCAGGGGTAACCTACGAGCAGTACTTC. Protein product: CASSPGVTYEQYF.

The chain combines TRBV11-2 with TRBJ2-1, with D perhaps matching TRBD1 or TRBD2 (6 bases each). V shed 2 bases and J shed 7 bases, with 18 bases lying between them. In germline, CDR1 is SGHAT, CDR2 FQNNGV. This CDR3 comprises 16 residues. Here the CDR3 reads CASSLPLPSGANEQFF. The CDR3 region has the DNA TGTGCCAGCAGCTTACCGCTACCCTCGGGGGCAAATGAGCAGTTCTTC.

The chain carries TRBV5-1 and TRBJ2-5; D is perhaps TRBD1 or TRBD2 (6 bases each). CDR3 length: 19 amino acids. Germline lookup yields CDR1 SGHRS and CDR2 YFSETQ. The V gene lost 3 bases and the J gene lost 5 bases, with 29 bases spanning the gap. The CDR3 protein is CASSYAARRRGATRETQYF. The CDR3 bases are TGCGCCAGCAGCTATGCCGCGCGGAGGAGGGGGGCCACAAGGGAGACCCAGTACTTC.

This chain joins TRBV5-1 and TRBJ2-5; either TRBD1 or TRBD2 may fit D (5 bases each). The CDR3 contains 14 residues. V was cut by 5 bases and J by 4 bases, with 15 bases left in between. CDR1 and CDR2 (germline): SGHRS, YFSETQ. This CDR3 is CASRGRGEGETQYF. CDR3 in DNA: TGCGCCAGCAGAGGAAGAGGGGAAGGAGAGACCCAGTACTTC.

This chain links TRBV29-1 with TRBJ2-7, with no clear D. CDR1 SQVTM and CDR2 ANQGSEA come from the germline V gene. The CDR3 has 12 amino acids. The V gene lost 6 bases and the J gene lost 0 bases, with 9 bases spanning the gap. The CDR3 region is CSVVTASYEQYF. CDR3 DNA: TGCAGCGTCGTGACGGCCTCCTACGAGCAGTACTTC.

This chain uses TRBV14 with TRBJ1-2; D gene ambiguous. Germline CDR1 SGHDN, CDR2 FVKESK. The CDR3 extends over 13 amino acids. V lost 5 bases and J lost 5, with 12 bases in between. Here the CDR3 DNA reads TGTGCCAGCAGCGAGGGTCTTCGGTATGGCTACACCTTC. The encoded protein is CASSEGLRYGYTF.

The rearrangement joins TRBV25-1 to TRBJ1-1; TRBD1 agrees at 7 bases. Germline CDR1 and CDR2: MGHDK and SYGVNS. With V trimmed by 0 bases and J by 5 bases, 6 bases remained unmatched. This CDR3 is built from 15 residues. The chain's CDR3 is CASSEYEGARTEAFF. The CDR3 bases are TGTGCCAGCAGTGAATATGAGGGGGCGCGGACTGAAGCTTTCTTT.

CDR3 nucleotide sequence: TGCGCCAGCAGCCAACAACCTCCGGGACAGGGGTACGAGCAGTACTTC. Protein product: CASSQQPPGQGYEQYF. V and J are TRBV4-3 and TRBJ2-7; 10 bases are a match to TRBD1. V was clipped by 2 bases and J by 4 bases; unmatched bases: 8. Germline assignment: CDR1 LGHNA and CDR2 YSLEER. This CDR3 contains 16 residues.

The rearrangement uses TRBV5-3 and TRBJ1-4; TRBD1 aligns across 7 bases. TRBV5-3 is placed among ORFs of uncertain function. With 9 bases clipped from V and 10 bases from J, the junction kept 12 bases outside the gene matches. The CDR3 is made up of 13 amino acids. CDR3 in DNA: TGTGCCAAACGGGACAGTTATATTGGAAAACTGTTTTTT. Translating gives CAKRDSYIGKLFF.

The chain is built from TRBV4-3 and TRBJ1-1, with D tentatively TRBD1 (6 bases). In germline, CDR1 is LGHNA, CDR2 YSLEER. V lost 7 bases and J 0 bases, leaving 15 bases between the germline ends. The length of the CDR3 is 15 residues. DNA for the CDR3: TGCGCCAGCAATACCAGGGGCGGGGTGAACACTGAAGCTTTCTTT. It codes for CASNTRGGVNTEAFF.